These T cell receptor beta chains were read from a single sample in a study of T cell responses to AZD1222 COVID-19 vaccine. Profiled with immunoSEQ multiplex PCR; TCRdb holds only in-frame clones, not every one. The sample records 180,000 or so clones, 90% to 95% being singletons. Source: peripheral blood, taken 28 days after the second AZD1222 dose. Every receptor here comes from an adult who received the AZD1222 COVID-19 vaccine. Each CDR3 is given with its conserved first and last residue. A D gene is named only where the DNA matches it firmly. Rows may omit the clone size; those that give it use once, few, many or a size class.

clone_size d_call j_call v_call cdr3_aa cdr3_nt
- - TRBJ1-1 TRBV19 CATHLELGAFF TGTGCCACGCACCTAGAGTTGGGAGCTTTCTTT
- - TRBJ1-4 TRBV30 CAWSPSAREKLFF TGTGCCTGGAGTCCCTCGGCTCGAGAAAAACTGTTTTTT
- - TRBJ2-3 TRBV6-4 CASSVQVTDTQYF TGTGCCAGCAGTGTACAGGTTACAGATACGCAGTATTTT
- - TRBJ2-7 TRBV6-5 CASVREGTLAYEQYF TGTGCCAGCGTAAGGGAGGGGACATTGGCCTACGAGCAGTACTTC
- - TRBJ1-5 TRBV9 CASSVAPGVSQPQHF TGTGCCAGCAGCGTAGCTCCAGGGGTATCCCAGCCCCAGCATTTT
- TRBD1 TRBJ2-2 TRBV28 CASSQSRQGGGELFF TGTGCCAGCAGTCAGTCTCGACAGGGTGGCGGGGAGCTGTTTTTT
- - TRBJ1-4 TRBV2 CASRGEKLFF TGTGCCAGCAGGGGGGAAAAACTGTTTTTT
- - TRBJ2-7 TRBV14 CASSQAGGPYEQYF TGTGCCAGCAGCCAAGCGGGCGGACCCTACGAGCAGTACTTC
- TRBD1 TRBJ2-1 TRBV18 CASSSSGTGGLGNEQFF TGTGCCAGCTCAAGCTCCGGGACAGGGGGCTTGGGTAATGAGCAGTTCTTC
- - TRBJ1-5 TRBV6-5 CASSPGPYSNQPQHF TGTGCCAGCAGCCCGGGACCCTATAGCAATCAGCCCCAGCATTTT
- TRBD2 TRBJ2-1 TRBV24-1 CATSRGLAGPEGQFF TGTGCCACCAGTCGAGGACTAGCGGGGCCGGAGGGGCAGTTCTTC
- - TRBJ1-6 TRBV30 CAWSQRGGRGGSPLHF TGTGCCTGGAGTCAGCGAGGGGGAAGAGGCGGATCACCCCTCCACTTT
- - TRBJ1-1 TRBV19 CASHGSGLTEAFF TGTGCCAGTCACGGGTCGGGTCTAACTGAAGCTTTCTTT
- - TRBJ1-2 TRBV30 CAGGRQNGYTF TGTGCCGGGGGGCGACAGAATGGCTACACCTTC
- - TRBJ2-5 TRBV3-1/TRBV3-2 CASSLVPGPGETQYF TGTGCCAGCAGCCTCGTCCCGGGACCCGGTGAGACCCAGTACTTC
- - TRBJ2-5 TRBV7-3 CASSETGPQETQYF TGTGCCAGCAGTGAAACAGGGCCCCAAGAGACCCAGTACTTC
- - TRBJ2-3 TRBV11-2 CASSRPYGPRSTDTQYF TGTGCCAGCAGCCGACCCTACGGGCCCAGAAGCACAGATACGCAGTATTTT
once - TRBJ1-5 TRBV27 CASSPGPQGVEQPQHF TGTGCCAGCAGTCCTGGCCCACAGGGTGTTGAACAGCCCCAGCATTTT
few - TRBJ1-1 TRBV29-1 CSVCATTTNTEAFF TGCAGCGTTTGCGCCACAACAACTAACACTGAAGCTTTCTTT
- - TRBJ1-2 TRBV7-9 CASSQETSLGGYTF TGTGCCAGCAGCCAGGAGACCAGTCTGGGCGGCTACACCTTC
- - TRBJ2-7 TRBV28 CASSLGVDEQYF TGTGCCAGCAGTTTAGGGGTGGACGAGCAGTACTTC
- - TRBJ2-7 TRBV6-5 CASSYGAPSAYEQYF TGTGCCAGCAGTTATGGGGCCCCCTCGGCCTACGAGCAGTACTTC
- TRBD1 TRBJ1-3 TRBV28 CASSRGQAPSGNTIYF TGTGCCAGCAGCCGGGGACAGGCACCCTCTGGAAACACCATATATTTT
- - TRBJ1-1 TRBV3-1/TRBV3-2 CASSHRDYLNTEAFF TGTGCCAGCAGCCATCGGGACTACTTGAACACTGAAGCTTTCTTT
- - TRBJ1-2 TRBV28 CASSPPSVGYTF TGTGCCAGCAGTCCCCCTTCGGTTGGCTACACCTTC
- - TRBJ1-3 TRBV6-2/TRBV6-3 CASSYTGAAGSGNTIYF TGTGCCAGCAGTTACACGGGAGCGGCAGGCTCTGGAAACACCATATATTTT
- - TRBJ1-5 TRBV5-6 CASSSTGIYSNQPQHF TGTGCCAGCAGCTCTACAGGGATCTATAGCAATCAGCCCCAGCATTTT
- - TRBJ1-1 TRBV3-1/TRBV3-2 CASSLDRTNTEAFF TGTGCCAGCAGTCTTGACAGGACGAACACTGAAGCTTTCTTT
- TRBD2 TRBJ2-1 TRBV9 CASSVPGLAGVGEQFF TGTGCCAGCAGCGTACCGGGACTAGCGGGTGTCGGGGAGCAGTTCTTC
- TRBD1 TRBJ2-7 TRBV19 CATSPGQWIPYEQYF TGTGCCACGAGCCCGGGACAGTGGATCCCCTACGAGCAGTACTTC
once TRBD2 TRBJ2-2 TRBV6-2/TRBV6-3 CASSFGLAGGAGELFF TGTGCCAGCAGCTTCGGACTAGCGGGAGGGGCCGGGGAGCTGTTTTTT
- - TRBJ1-4 TRBV2 CASTSFKEKLFF TGTGCCAGCACGTCATTTAAAGAAAAACTGTTTTTT
- - TRBJ1-5 TRBV27 CASSFARGYSNQPQHF TGTGCCAGCAGTTTCGCCAGGGGTTATAGCAATCAGCCCCAGCATTTT
- TRBD1 TRBJ2-7 TRBV7-2 CASRPGGVYEQYF TGTGCCAGCAGACCAGGGGGCGTCTACGAGCAGTACTTC
- - TRBJ1-2 TRBV25-1 CASSEPGNYGYTF TGTGCCAGCAGTGAACCAGGAAACTATGGCTACACCTTC
- - TRBJ2-5 TRBV10-3 CAISVYREGETQYF TGTGCCATCAGTGTATACAGGGAAGGAGAGACCCAGTACTTC
- - TRBJ2-3 TRBV5-1 CASSFLIEGADTQYF TGCGCCAGCAGCTTCCTGATAGAGGGGGCAGATACGCAGTATTTT
- TRBD2 TRBJ2-7 TRBV11-2 CASSSLSGRAYEQYF TGTGCCAGCAGCTCCCTTAGCGGGAGGGCCTACGAGCAGTACTTC
- - TRBJ2-5 TRBV7-8 CASSLGAQETQYF TGTGCCAGCAGCTTAGGAGCCCAAGAGACCCAGTACTTC
- - TRBJ2-7 TRBV30 CAWSALRDSYEQYF TGTGCCTGGAGCGCTTTGCGGGACTCCTACGAGCAGTACTTC
- TRBD2 TRBJ2-1 TRBV11-2 CASSKIAGGAYNEQFF TGTGCCAGCAGCAAAATAGCGGGAGGGGCCTACAATGAGCAGTTCTTC
- - TRBJ1-6 TRBV5-4 CASSLGGKDSPLHF TGTGCCAGCAGCTTGGGCGGAAAGGATTCACCCCTCCACTTT